Given below is one T cell receptor beta chain in context. Preparation of the TCRbeta library used unique molecular identifiers. TCRdb re-derived calls from the PCR reads in MiXCR, one entry per CDR3 protein. The sample consists of over 300,000 distinct CDR3 sequences, over 9% of them appearing once. The data are from a study of T-cell reconstitution after alpha-beta-depleted transplantation in children. Looked up from germline, CDR1 is MNHNS and CDR2 is SASEGT. The V end was cut by 5 bases, the J end by 2 bases, with 7 bases between. The CDR3 loop spans 13 amino acids. The receptor was isolated from a human donor who donated a stem cell graft to a child with acute lymphoblastic leukemia. Here the sequenced sample was PBMCs from the stem cell graft donor, taken from the stem cell graft. V gene TRBV6-1 combines with J gene TRBJ1-5; D uncertain. CDR3 sequence (DNA): TGTGCCAGCAGTAGGAGTCGCAATCAGCCCCAGCATTTT. It codes for CASSRSRNQPQHF.